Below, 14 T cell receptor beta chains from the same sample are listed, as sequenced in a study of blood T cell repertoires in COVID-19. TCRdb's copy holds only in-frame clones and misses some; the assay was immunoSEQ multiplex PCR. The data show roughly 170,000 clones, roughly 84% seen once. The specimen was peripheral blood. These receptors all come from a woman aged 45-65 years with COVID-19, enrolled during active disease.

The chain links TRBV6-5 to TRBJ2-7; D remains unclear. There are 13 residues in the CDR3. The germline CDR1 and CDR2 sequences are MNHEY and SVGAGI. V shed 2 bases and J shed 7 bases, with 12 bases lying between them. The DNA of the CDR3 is TGTGCCAGCAGTTACAATCGGGTCGGGGAGCAGTACTTC. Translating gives CASSYNRVGEQYF.

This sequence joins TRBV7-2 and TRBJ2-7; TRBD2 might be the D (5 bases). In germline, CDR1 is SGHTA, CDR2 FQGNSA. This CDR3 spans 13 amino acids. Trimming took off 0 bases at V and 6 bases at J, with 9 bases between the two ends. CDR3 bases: TGTGCCAGCAGCTTAGCCGCGGGTACCGAGCAGTACTTC. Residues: CASSLAAGTEQYF. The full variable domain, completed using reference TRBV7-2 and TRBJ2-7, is GAGVSQSPSNKVTEKGKDVELRCDPISGHTALYWYRQSLGQGLEFLIYFQGNSAPDKSGLPSDRFSAERTGGSVSTLTIQRTQQEDSAVYLCASSLAAGTEQYFGPGTRLTVT.

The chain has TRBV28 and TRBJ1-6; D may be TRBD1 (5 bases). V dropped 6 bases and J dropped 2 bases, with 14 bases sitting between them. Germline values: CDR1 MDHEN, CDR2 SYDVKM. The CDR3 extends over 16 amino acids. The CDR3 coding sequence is TGTGCCAGCAGCCGGGGAGGGGCCGCCTATAATTCACCCCTCCACTTT. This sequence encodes CASSRGGAAYNSPLHF.

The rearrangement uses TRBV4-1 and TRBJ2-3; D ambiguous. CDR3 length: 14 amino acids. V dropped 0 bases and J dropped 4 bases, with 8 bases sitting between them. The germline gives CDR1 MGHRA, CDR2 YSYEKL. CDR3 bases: TGCGCCAGCAGCCAAGAGATGGGCCCAGATACGCAGTATTTT. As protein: CASSQEMGPDTQYF.

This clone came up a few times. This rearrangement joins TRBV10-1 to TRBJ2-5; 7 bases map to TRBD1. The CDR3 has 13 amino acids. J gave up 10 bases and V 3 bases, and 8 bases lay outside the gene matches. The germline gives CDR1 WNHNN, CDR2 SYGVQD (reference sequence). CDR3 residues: CASSDRGSNFQYF. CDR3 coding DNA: TGCGCCAGCAGTGACAGGGGGTCGAACTTCCAGTACTTC.

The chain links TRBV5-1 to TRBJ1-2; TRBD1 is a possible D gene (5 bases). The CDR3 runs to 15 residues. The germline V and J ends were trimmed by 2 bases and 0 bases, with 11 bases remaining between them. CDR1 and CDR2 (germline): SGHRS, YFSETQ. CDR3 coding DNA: TGCGCCAGCAGCTTCGGGGGGACGGCTAACTATGGCTACACCTTC. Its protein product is CASSFGGTANYGYTF. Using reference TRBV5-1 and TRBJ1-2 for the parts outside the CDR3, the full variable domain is KAGVTQTPRYLIKTRGQQVTLSCSPISGHRSVSWYQQTPGQGLQFLFEYFSETQRNKGNFPGRFSGRQFSNSRSEMNVSTLELGDSALYLCASSFGGTANYGYTFGSGTRLTVV.

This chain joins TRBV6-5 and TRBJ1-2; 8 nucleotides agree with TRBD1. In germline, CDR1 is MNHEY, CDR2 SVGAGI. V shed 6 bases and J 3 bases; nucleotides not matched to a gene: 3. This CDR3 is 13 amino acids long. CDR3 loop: CASSATGDYGYTF. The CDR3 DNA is TGTGCCAGCAGCGCGACAGGGGACTATGGCTACACCTTC.

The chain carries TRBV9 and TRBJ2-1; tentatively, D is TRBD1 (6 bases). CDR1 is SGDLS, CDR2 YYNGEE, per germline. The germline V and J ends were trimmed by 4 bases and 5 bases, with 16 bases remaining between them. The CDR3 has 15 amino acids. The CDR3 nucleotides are TGTGCCAGCAGCTTCGGACAGAGGGACGACAATGAGCAGTTCTTC. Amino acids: CASSFGQRDDNEQFF.

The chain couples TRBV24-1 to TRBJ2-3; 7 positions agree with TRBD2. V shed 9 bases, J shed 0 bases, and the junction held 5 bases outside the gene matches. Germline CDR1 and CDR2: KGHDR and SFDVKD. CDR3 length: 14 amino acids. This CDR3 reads CATESGTSTDTQYF. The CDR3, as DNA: TGTGCCACCGAGAGCGGGACTAGCACAGATACGCAGTATTTT.

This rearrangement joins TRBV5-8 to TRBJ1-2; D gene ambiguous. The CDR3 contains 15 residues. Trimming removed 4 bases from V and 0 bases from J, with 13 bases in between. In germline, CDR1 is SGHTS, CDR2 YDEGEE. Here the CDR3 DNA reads TGTGCCAGCAGCGGGCCCCCGGGATCTAACTATGGCTACACCTTC. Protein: CASSGPPGSNYGYTF.

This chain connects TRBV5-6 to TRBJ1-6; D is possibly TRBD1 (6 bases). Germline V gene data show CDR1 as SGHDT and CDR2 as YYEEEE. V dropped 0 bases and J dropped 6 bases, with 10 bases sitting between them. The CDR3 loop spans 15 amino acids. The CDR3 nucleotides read TGTGCCAGCAGCTTGGCCCGACAGGTTAATTCACCCCTCCACTTT. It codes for CASSLARQVNSPLHF.

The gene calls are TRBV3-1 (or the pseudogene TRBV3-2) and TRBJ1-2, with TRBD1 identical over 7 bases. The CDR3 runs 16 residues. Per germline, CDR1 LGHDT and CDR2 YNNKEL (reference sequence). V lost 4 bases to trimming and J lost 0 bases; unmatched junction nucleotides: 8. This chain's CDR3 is CASSPPVTGSNYGYTF. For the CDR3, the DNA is TGTGCCAGCAGCCCCCCCGTGACAGGGTCTAACTATGGCTACACCTTC.

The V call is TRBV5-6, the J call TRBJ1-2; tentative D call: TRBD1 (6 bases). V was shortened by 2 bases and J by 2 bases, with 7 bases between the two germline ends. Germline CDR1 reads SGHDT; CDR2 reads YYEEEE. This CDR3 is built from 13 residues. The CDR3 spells CASSFTGNYGYTF. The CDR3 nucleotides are TGTGCCAGCAGCTTCACAGGGAACTATGGCTACACCTTC.

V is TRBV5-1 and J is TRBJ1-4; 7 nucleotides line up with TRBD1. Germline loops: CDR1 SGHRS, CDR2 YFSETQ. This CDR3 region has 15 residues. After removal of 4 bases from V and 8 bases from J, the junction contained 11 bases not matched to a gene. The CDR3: CASSPRTGSGEKLFF. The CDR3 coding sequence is TGCGCCAGCAGCCCCCGGACAGGAAGCGGGGAAAAACTGTTTTTT.